This TCR beta chain was recorded in a study of kidney transplant recipient with SARS-CoV-2 infection. A note on this clonotype: With a much larger clone just one base away, this may be a read error.

MiXCR, run by TCRdb on the reads, gives a single entry per CDR3 protein. The sample has about 240,000 distinct CDR3 sequences; around 30% are singletons. The CDR3 loop spans 17 amino acids. CDR1 and CDR2 from the germline V gene are LGHNT and FRNRAP. V shed 4 bases and J shed 7 bases, with 25 bases lying between them. The J gene is TRBJ1-2, the V gene TRBV12-5, with a tentative D call TRBD1 (5 bases). Specimen: a blood sample, collected at baseline and on roughly day 110 from a kidney transplant recipient. The sequence came from a male patient aged 25 to 39 who had COVID-19 and was a kidney transplant recipient. Some T cells may be the graft donor's. The CDR3 is CASGYQNLQGKTCGYTF. In DNA form, the CDR3 reads TGTGCTAGTGGTTATCAAAATTTGCAGGGAAAGACCTGTGGCTACACCTTC.